This TCR beta chain appears in the sequencing data of a study of cytomegalovirus exposure and HLA in healthy donors. This clone was observed a handful of times. Primers for the PCR totalled 60 Vbeta and 13 Jbeta. Some clones are missing from TCRdb's copy, which holds only in-frame ones; the method was immunoSEQ multiplex PCR. The data show 76,000 or so clones, under 85% seen once. The receptor comes from a woman between 35 and 50 years old in good health and CMV-seropositive. The sequencing sample was made of PBMCs.

CDR3 protein: CASTGGDYTEAFF. The CDR3 nucleotides are TGTGCCAGCACAGGGGGCGATTACACTGAAGCTTTCTTT. The chain has TRBV27 and TRBJ1-1, with 8 positions matching TRBD1. CDR3 length: 13 amino acids. Losses at the gene ends were 7 bases for V and 3 bases for J; bases not matched to a gene: 4. CDR1 MNHEY and CDR2 SMNVEV come from the germline V gene (reference sequence).